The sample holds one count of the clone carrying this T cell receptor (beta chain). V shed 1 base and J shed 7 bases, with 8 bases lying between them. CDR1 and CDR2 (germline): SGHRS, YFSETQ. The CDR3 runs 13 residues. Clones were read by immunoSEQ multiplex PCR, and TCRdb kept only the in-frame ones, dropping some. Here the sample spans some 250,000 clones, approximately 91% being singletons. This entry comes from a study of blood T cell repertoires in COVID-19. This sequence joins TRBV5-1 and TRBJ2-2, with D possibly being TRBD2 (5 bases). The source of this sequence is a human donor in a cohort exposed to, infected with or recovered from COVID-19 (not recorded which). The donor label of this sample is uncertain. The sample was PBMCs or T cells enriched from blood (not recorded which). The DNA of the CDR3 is TGCGCCAGCAGCTTGCATCGGGGCGGGGAGCTGTTTTTT. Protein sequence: CASSLHRGGELFF.